Listed below are T cell receptor beta chains from one sample, sequenced in a study of OX40 agonist ivuxolimab in advanced cancers. Sequencing used immunoSEQ multiplex PCR; TCRdb keeps in-frame clones, though not all of them. The table includes 65,000 to 70,000 clones, nearly 90% detected once. Sequenced here: CD4+ or CD8+ T cells sorted from blood, sampled in a trial of the OX40 agonist ivuxolimab. These receptors all come from an adult with an advanced solid tumor such as melanoma, head and neck, liver or kidney cancer. CDR3s include the opening cysteine and the closing phenylalanine or tryptophan.

13 | TRBV11-2 | CASSLRNEVVLFF
14 | TRBV2 | CASTVAGFLNEQFF
16 | TRBV4-1 | CASSQDRGQVQETQYF
13 | TRBV9 | CASSALADNEQFF
16 | TRBV5-1 | CASSTGQLAGVLEQYF
15 | TRBV18 | CASSPVGSGNQPQHF
16 | TRBV4-1 | CASSWTGGASTGELFF
11 | TRBV10-2 | CASSPLETQYF
15 | TRBV18 | CASSPGRGPGAEAFF
14 | TRBV9 | CASSGGRSTDTQYF
18 | TRBV29-1 | CSPEKGLAGDGSLDEQYF
12 | TRBV28 | CASSGDSRFQHF
14 | TRBV7-7 | CASSLAGGGDTQYF
14 | TRBV6-1 | CASSDGQFNTEAFF
14 | TRBV2 | CASREGSGGNEQFF
13 | TRBV2 | CASSDRGVGGYTF
15 | TRBV5-1 | CASSLEGRITDTQYF
11 | TRBV6-5 | CASRFTDTQYF
15 | TRBV28 | CASTWGRGAWETQYF
12 | TRBV4-2 | CASSQSDYEQYF
15 | TRBV28 | CASVGAGGVNQPQHF
14 | TRBV19 | CASSIDTRQYGYTF
15 | TRBV7-9 | CASSSQGVGTGELFF
15 | TRBV28 | CASSSPRTDTGELFF
14 | TRBV7-2 | CASSQEGGPQPQHF
14 | TRBV28 | CASRTGLSNQPQHF
13 | TRBV27 | CASSLLANNEQFF
11 | TRBV2 | CASRRFYGYTF
15 | TRBV9 | CASSDYRGQGNTIYF
14 | TRBV18 | CASSQGQGETEAFF
14 | TRBV19 | CASSIPGSKNIQYF
13 | TRBV5-5 | CASSPLTQETQYF
15 | TRBV5-1 | CASSLLLADDNEQFF
13 | TRBV7-2 | CASSLAHSYEQYF
15 | TRBV5-6 | CASSPTSGRAYEQYF
15 | TRBV6-5 | CASSYAPQGGREQYF
16 | TRBV11-2 | CASSLNGGRARQEQYF
12 | TRBV5-4 | CASSSPHVEQYF
16 | TRBV9 | CASSVAGAGGGETQYF
13 | TRBV11-3 | CASSLDRAETQYF
14 | TRBV5-1 | CASSRGTEQETQYF
14 | TRBV6-1 | CASSTDTSNQPQHF
15 | TRBV2 | CASRESGPYNYGYTF
16 | TRBV27 | CASSLRGMARYNEQFF
14 | TRBV11-2 | CASSEDGDQYGYTF
16 | TRBV18 | CASSPSQGAIVNIQYF
15 | TRBV13 | CASRPGTTSGNTIYF
16 | TRBV28 | CASSSGLSSGANVLTF
15 | TRBV10-3 | CAIGKDRDNGGEQYF
16 | TRBV7-7 | CASSAILAGRNNEQFF
11 | TRBV20-1 | CSARVQGGLFF
18 | TRBV5-6 | CASSSGLAGSSGANVLTF